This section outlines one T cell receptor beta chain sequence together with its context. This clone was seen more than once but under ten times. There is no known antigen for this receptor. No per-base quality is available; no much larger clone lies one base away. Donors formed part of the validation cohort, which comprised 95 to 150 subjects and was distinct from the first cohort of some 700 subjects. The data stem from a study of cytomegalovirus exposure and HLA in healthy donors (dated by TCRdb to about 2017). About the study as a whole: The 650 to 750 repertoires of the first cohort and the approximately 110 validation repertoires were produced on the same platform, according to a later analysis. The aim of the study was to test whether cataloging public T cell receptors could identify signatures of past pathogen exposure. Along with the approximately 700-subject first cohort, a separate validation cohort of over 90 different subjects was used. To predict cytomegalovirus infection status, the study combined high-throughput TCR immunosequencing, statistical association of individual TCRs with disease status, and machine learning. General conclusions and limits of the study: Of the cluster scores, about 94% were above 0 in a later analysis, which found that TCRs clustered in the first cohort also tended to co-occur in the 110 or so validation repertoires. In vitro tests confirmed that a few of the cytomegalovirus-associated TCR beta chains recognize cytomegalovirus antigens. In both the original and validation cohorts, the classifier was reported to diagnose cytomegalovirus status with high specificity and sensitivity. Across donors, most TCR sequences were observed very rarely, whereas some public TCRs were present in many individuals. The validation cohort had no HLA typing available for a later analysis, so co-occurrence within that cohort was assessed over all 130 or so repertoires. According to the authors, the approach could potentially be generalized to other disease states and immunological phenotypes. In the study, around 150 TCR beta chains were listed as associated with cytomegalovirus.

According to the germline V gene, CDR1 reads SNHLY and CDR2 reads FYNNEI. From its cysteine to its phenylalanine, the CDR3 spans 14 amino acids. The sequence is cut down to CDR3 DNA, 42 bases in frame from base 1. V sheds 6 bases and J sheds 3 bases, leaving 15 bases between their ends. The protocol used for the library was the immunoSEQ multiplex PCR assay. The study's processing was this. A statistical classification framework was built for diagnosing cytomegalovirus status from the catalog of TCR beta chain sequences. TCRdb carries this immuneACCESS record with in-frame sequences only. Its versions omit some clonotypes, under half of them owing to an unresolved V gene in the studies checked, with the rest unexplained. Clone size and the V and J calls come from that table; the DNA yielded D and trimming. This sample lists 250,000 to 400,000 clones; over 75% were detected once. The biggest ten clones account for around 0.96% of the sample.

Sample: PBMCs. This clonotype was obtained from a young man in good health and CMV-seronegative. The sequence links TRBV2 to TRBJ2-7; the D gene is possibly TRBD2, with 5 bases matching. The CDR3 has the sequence CASSPGTLNYEQYF. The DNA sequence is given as TGTGCCAGCAGCCCGGGAACGCTGAACTACGAGCAGTACTTC.